This TCR beta chain was captured by sequencing in a study of human T cells and chemical hapten exposure. Overall study findings and caveats: While controls formed fewer of them, expanded TCRs formed significantly more large CDR3 similarity clusters.

Time point of the sample: pre-sensitization, week 0. Treatment given: therapeutic diphenylcyclopropenone sensitization with weekly scalp DPC. The template was total RNA from unfractionated whole blood. Blood sampling preceded each patch test application. As regards this clonotype: What it binds is unknown.

TCRdb ran MiXCR on the RACE reads and lists one entry per CDR3 protein. The sample has approximately 50,000 distinct CDR3 sequences; 8.5% to 10% are singletons. Germline lookup yields CDR1 MNHEY and CDR2 SVGAGI. This CDR3 has 14 amino acids. V was pared by 6 bases and J by 4 bases, with 15 bases between. The clonotype originates from a woman in her twenties or thirties with alopecia areata. Some clones in this sample may be carry-over from other donors' samples. Sequencing used whole blood, obtained in connection with sensitization to the hapten diphenylcyclopropenone (DPC). V and J are TRBV6-5 and TRBJ2-5; D gene ambiguous. Here the CDR3 DNA reads TGTGCCAGCAGACCAGGAAATCTGGGAGAGACCCAGTACTTC. This codes for CASRPGNLGETQYF.